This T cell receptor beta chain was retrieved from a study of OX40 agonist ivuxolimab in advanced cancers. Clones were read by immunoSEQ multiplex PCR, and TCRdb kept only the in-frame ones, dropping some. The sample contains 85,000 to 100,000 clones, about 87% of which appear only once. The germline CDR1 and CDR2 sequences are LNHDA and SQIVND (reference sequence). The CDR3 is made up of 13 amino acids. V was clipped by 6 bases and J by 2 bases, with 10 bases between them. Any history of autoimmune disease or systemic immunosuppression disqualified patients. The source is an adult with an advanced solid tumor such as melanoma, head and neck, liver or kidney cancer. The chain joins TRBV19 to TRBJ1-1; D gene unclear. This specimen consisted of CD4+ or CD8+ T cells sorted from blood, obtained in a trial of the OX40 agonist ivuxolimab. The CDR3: CASRGGVNTEAFF. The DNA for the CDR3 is TGTGCCAGTAGGGGAGGCGTAAACACTGAAGCTTTCTTT.